These 23 T cell receptor beta chains originate from one sample sequenced in a study of T-cell reconstitution after alpha-beta-depleted transplantation in children. Unique molecular identifiers were incorporated when the TCRbeta library was constructed. TCRdb re-derived calls from the PCR reads in MiXCR, one entry per CDR3 protein. Counted here are 420,000 or so distinct CDR3 sequences, roughly 10% occurring once; the ten biggest clones make up roughly 5%. Sequences were derived from PBMCs from the stem cell graft donor, sampled from the stem cell graft. Receptor source: a human donor who donated a stem cell graft to a child with acute myeloid leukemia.

This clonotype was counted only a few times. The CDR3 is CASGPPGNTIYF. The DNA for the CDR3 is TGTGCTAGTGGCCCCCCTGGAAACACCATATATTTT. This chain joins TRBV12-5 and TRBJ1-3; D not certain. There are 12 residues in the CDR3. The germline V gene encodes CDR1 LGHNT and CDR2 FRNRAP. V was trimmed by 6 bases and J by 2 bases, leaving 5 bases between them.

This rearrangement joins TRBV19 to TRBJ1-1; 7 nucleotides align to TRBD1. Losses at the gene ends were 6 bases for V and 1 base for J; bases not matched to a gene: 5. This CDR3 has 14 residues. Germline CDR1 reads LNHDA; CDR2 reads SQIVND (reference sequence). CDR3 DNA: TGTGCCAGTAGGACGACAGGGTGGAACACTGAAGCTTTCTTT. It translates to CASRTTGWNTEAFF.

CDR3 sequence (DNA): TGTGCCAGCAGCTTGGGAGCCGGTAACGAGCAGTACTTC. Amino acids: CASSLGAGNEQYF. This chain uses TRBV5-8 with TRBJ2-7; D is unclear. The CDR3 runs 13 residues. Germline CDR1 SGHTS, CDR2 YDEGEE. Trimming took 0 bases from V and 5 from J, leaving 9 bases between them. Combining the CDR3 with reference TRBV5-8 and TRBJ2-7 gives the whole variable domain EAGVTQSPTHLIKTRGQQATLRCSPISGHTSVYWYQQALGLGLQFLLWYDEGEERNRGNFPPRFSGRQFPNYSSELNVNALELEDSALYLCASSLGAGNEQYFGPGTRLTVT.

This clonotype was picked up a small number of times. This rearrangement joins TRBV18 to TRBJ2-1; TRBD2 might be the D (5 bases). This CDR3 spans 15 amino acids. CDR1 and CDR2 (germline): KGHSH, LQKENI. V lost 0 bases and J 0 bases, leaving 6 bases between the germline ends. The CDR3 DNA follows: TGTGCCAGCTCACCACCGAGGGACTCCTACAATGAGCAGTTCTTC. It translates to CASSPPRDSYNEQFF.

This chain uses TRBV18 with TRBJ1-6, with D possibly being TRBD1 (5 bases). Trimming shortened V by 1 base and J by 10 bases, and 17 bases separated the two germline ends. This CDR3 is built from 16 residues. Germline-derived CDR1 and CDR2 are KGHSH and LQKENI. The CDR3: CASSPRARQTDSPLHF. DNA of the CDR3: TGTGCCAGCTCACCACGGGCTCGACAGACAGACTCACCCCTCCACTTT.

This clonotype has ten or more counts. The gene calls are TRBV29-1 and TRBJ1-4, with D unclear. Germline V gene lookup returns CDR1 SQVTM and CDR2 ANQGSEA. The CDR3 sequence is 13 residues long. Trimming stripped 7 bases from V and 0 bases from J, with 9 bases between. The CDR3 sequence is CSGRDSTNEKLFF. The CDR3, as DNA: TGCAGCGGTCGGGATTCAACTAATGAAAAACTGTTTTTT.

The chain is built from TRBV20-1 and TRBJ1-3; D uncertain. Trimming removed 6 bases at V and 0 bases at J, with 15 bases between. The germline CDR1 and CDR2 sequences are DFQATT and SNEGSKA (reference sequence). This CDR3 region has 15 residues. This CDR3 reads CSAKFTLSSGNTIYF. CDR3 in DNA: TGCAGTGCCAAGTTCACTCTCAGCTCTGGAAACACCATATATTTT.

This clonotype was detected many times. V usage is TRBV27 and J usage is TRBJ2-7; 11 bases are a match to TRBD2. CDR3 length: 15 amino acids. V shed 10 bases and J 1 base; nucleotides not matched to a gene: 9. CDR1 is MNHEY and CDR2 is SMNVEV in the germline V gene (reference sequence). CDR3 coding DNA: TGTGCCACAAGACTAGCGGGATTCCATTCCTACGAGCAGTACTTC. This encodes CATRLAGFHSYEQYF.

This clonotype was picked up a small number of times. The V call is TRBV7-2, the J call TRBJ2-7; TRBD2 matches 10 bases. V trimming: 7 bases; J trimming: 1 base; junction bases outside the gene matches: 4. The CDR3 is made up of 14 amino acids. CDR1 and CDR2 from the germline V gene are SGHTA and FQGNSA. CDR3 bases: TGTGCCAGCAAAACTAGCGGGAATTCCTACGAGCAGTACTTC. Amino acids: CASKTSGNSYEQYF.

This clonotype was seen a handful of times. The CDR3 nucleotides are TGCGCCAGCAGCGTGGAGGGGGCAGGCGAGCAGTACGTC. Its protein product is CASSVEGAGEQYV. This chain connects TRBV5-1 to TRBJ2-7, with a weak D call TRBD1 (7 bases). This CDR3 region has 13 residues. The germline V and J ends were trimmed by 4 bases and 6 bases, with 14 bases remaining between them. Germline-derived CDR1 and CDR2 are SGHRS and YFSETQ.

The chain joins TRBV27 to TRBJ2-7; D perhaps matches TRBD1 (6 bases). The germline V and J ends were trimmed by 7 bases and 2 bases, with 12 bases remaining between them. The CDR3 spans 13 residues. Germline V gives CDR1 MNHEY, CDR2 SMNVEV (reference sequence). CDR3: CASKSGATYEQYF. The CDR3 bases are TGTGCCAGCAAATCAGGGGCCACCTACGAGCAGTACTTC.

With regard to this clonotype: This may stem from a read error, because a much larger clone lies one nucleotide away. J is TRBJ2-3 and V is TRBV5-1, with TRBD1 matching over 7 bases. The V segment lost 4 bases and the J segment 4 bases; nucleotides outside the gene matches: 6. This CDR3 is 14 amino acids long. CDR1 is SGHRS and CDR2 is YFSETQ in the germline V gene. In DNA, the CDR3 is TGCGCCAGCAGCAAAGGACAGGCATCAGATACGCAGTATTTT. Protein sequence: CASSKGQASDTQYF.

The chain recombines TRBV7-9 with TRBJ1-1, with TRBD1 as a possible D gene (5 bases). CDR1 and CDR2 from the germline V gene are SEHNR and FQNEAQ (reference sequence). The CDR3 runs to 13 residues. V lost 5 bases and J lost 7, with 14 bases in between. The CDR3 region is CASSPFRDGEAFF. CDR3 coding DNA: TGTGCCAGCAGCCCCTTCCGGGACGGTGAAGCTTTCTTT.

This clonotype was seen many times. The J gene is TRBJ2-1, the V gene TRBV9; D unresolved. The CDR3 has 15 amino acids. The V gene's germline CDR1 is SGDLS and CDR2 YYNGEE. V was pared by 0 bases and J by 5 bases, with 12 bases between. CDR3 DNA: TGTGCCAGCAGCGTAGATGGACCGGCAAACAATGAGCAGTTCTTC. Translating gives CASSVDGPANNEQFF.

This clonotype occurred a few times. The rearrangement uses TRBV12-3 or TRBV12-4 and TRBJ1-1, with 7 bases that match TRBD1. This CDR3 contains 13 residues. J lost 8 bases, V lost 3 bases, and 6 bases had no gene match. CDR3 DNA sequence: TGTGCCAGCAGTTTCGGGACAGCTATGGAAGCTTTCTTT. Amino acids: CASSFGTAMEAFF.

The V gene is TRBV25-1, the J gene TRBJ2-7; 11 nucleotides align to TRBD2. The CDR3 spans 15 residues. The germline gives CDR1 MGHDK, CDR2 SYGVNS. V lost 6 bases to trimming and J lost 5 bases; unmatched junction nucleotides: 9. The CDR3 region is CASRVAGGPRNEQYF. For the CDR3, the DNA is TGTGCCAGCAGAGTAGCGGGAGGGCCAAGGAACGAGCAGTACTTC.

This clonotype was found many times. The chain has TRBV3-1 and TRBJ2-1; the D gene is possibly TRBD2 (5 bases). Germline V gene sequence: CDR1 LGHDT, CDR2 YNNKEL (reference sequence). V was trimmed by 3 bases and J by 5 bases, leaving 5 bases between them. This CDR3 spans 12 amino acids. CDR3 sequence reads: CASSQGDNEQFF. The CDR3 region has the DNA TGTGCCAGCAGCCAGGGAGACAATGAGCAGTTCTTC.

At least ten counts were recorded for this clonotype. The rearrangement joins TRBV9 to TRBJ2-3, with D tentatively TRBD1 (5 bases). V was clipped by 0 bases and J by 8 bases, with 10 bases between them. This CDR3 is 13 amino acids long. The V gene's germline CDR1 is SGDLS and CDR2 YYNGEE. The CDR3 sequence: CASSVEGAPTQYF. CDR3 sequence (DNA): TGTGCCAGCAGCGTAGAAGGGGCTCCTACGCAGTATTTT.

The rearrangement uses TRBV29-1 and TRBJ1-4; 7 bases are a match to TRBD1. V lost 4 bases to trimming and J lost 3 bases; unmatched junction nucleotides: 2. There are 13 residues in the CDR3. Germline V gene lookup returns CDR1 SQVTM and CDR2 ANQGSEA. The CDR3 region has the DNA TGCAGCGTTGCGGGACAGCCTAATGAAAAACTGTTTTTT. Translation gives CSVAGQPNEKLFF.

Ten or more counts support this clonotype. The J gene is TRBJ2-7, the V gene TRBV11-2; maybe TRBD1 (5 bases). This CDR3 has 14 residues. Trimming removed 1 base from V and 3 bases from J, with 10 bases in between. Germline CDR1 SGHAT, CDR2 FQNNGV. CDR3 DNA: TGTGCCAGCAGCTTAGTGGCCGGACACTACGAGCAGTACGTC. This translates into CASSLVAGHYEQYV.

This rearrangement joins TRBV12-3 or TRBV12-4 to TRBJ1-5; weak D call: TRBD1 (5 bases). The CDR3 contains 14 residues. The V gene lost 4 bases and the J gene lost 3 bases, with 10 bases spanning the gap. The CDR3 DNA reads as TGTGCCAGCAGTTCGGGACGGAACAATCAGCCCCAGCATTTT. As protein: CASSSGRNNQPQHF.

The sample holds many counts of this clonotype. The chain carries TRBV7-2 and TRBJ2-1; 13 bases map to TRBD2. The germline V gene has CDR1 SGHTA and CDR2 FQGNSA. There are 17 residues in the CDR3. With V trimmed by 4 bases and J by 4 bases, 7 bases remained unmatched. Here the CDR3 DNA reads TGTGCCAGCAGCTCGACGACTAGCGGGGGGCCTTACAATGAGCAGTTCTTC. The encoded protein is CASSSTTSGGPYNEQFF.

This clonotype has at least ten counts. V usage is TRBV20-1 and J usage is TRBJ2-3; D ambiguous. V shed 5 bases and J shed 8 bases, with 26 bases lying between them. CDR1 and CDR2 from the germline V gene are DFQATT and SNEGSKA (reference sequence). The CDR3 has 16 amino acids. The CDR3 here is CSAFGQGRSRGGTQYF. The CDR3 region has the DNA TGCAGTGCTTTCGGCCAAGGACGGTCTAGAGGCGGTACGCAGTATTTT.